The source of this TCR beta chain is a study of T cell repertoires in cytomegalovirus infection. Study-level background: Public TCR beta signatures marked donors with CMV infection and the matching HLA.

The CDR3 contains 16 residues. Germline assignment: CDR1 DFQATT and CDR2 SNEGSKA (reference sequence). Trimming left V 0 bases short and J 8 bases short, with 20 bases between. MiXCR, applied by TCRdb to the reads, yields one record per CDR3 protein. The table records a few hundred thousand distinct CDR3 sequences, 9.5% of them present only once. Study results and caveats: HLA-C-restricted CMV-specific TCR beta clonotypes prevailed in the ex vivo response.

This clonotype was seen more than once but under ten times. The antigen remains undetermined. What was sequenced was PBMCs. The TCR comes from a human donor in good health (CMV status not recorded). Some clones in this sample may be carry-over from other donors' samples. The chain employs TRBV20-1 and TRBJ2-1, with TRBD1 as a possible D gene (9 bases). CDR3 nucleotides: TGCAGTGCTAGAGATTTACCGGGGGGGACAGGGTATGAGCAGTTCTTC. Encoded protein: CSARDLPGGTGYEQFF.